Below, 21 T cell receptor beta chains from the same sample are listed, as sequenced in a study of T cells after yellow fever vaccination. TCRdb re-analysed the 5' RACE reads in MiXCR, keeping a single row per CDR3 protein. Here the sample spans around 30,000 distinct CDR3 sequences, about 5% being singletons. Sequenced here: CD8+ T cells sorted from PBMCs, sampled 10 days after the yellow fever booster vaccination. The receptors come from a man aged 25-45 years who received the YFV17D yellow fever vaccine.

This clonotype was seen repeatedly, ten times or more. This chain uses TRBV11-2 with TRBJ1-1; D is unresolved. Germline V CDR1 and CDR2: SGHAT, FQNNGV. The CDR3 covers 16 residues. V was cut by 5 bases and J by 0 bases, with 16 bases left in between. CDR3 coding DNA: TGTGCCAGCAGCCTATGGAAAAGAGGGATGAACACTGAAGCTTTCTTT. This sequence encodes CASSLWKRGMNTEAFF.

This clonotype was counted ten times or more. The CDR3 DNA follows: TGCGCCAGCAGCCAAGCCATCGGGACTAGGTCCTACGAGCAGTACTTC. It specifies CASSQAIGTRSYEQYF. The J gene is TRBJ2-7, the V gene TRBV4-3, with 8 bases lining up with TRBD2. V was clipped by 1 base and J by 1 base; unmatched bases: 6. The length of the CDR3 is 16 residues. CDR1 is LGHNA and CDR2 is YSLEER in the germline V gene.

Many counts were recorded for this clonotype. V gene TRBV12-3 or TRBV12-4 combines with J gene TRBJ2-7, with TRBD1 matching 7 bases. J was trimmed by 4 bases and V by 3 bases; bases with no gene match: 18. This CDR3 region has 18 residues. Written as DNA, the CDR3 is TGTGCCAGCAGTTTCCCCCCGGGGACAGACCAGGGCCGATACGAGCAGTACTTC. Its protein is CASSFPPGTDQGRYEQYF.

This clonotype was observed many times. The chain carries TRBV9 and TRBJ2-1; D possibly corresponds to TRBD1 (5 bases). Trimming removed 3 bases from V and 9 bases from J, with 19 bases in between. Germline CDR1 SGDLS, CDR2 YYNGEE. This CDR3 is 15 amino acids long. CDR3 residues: CASSAWSLQDGEQFF. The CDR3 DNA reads TGTGCCAGCAGCGCTTGGTCCTTACAGGACGGTGAGCAGTTCTTC.

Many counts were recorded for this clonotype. In nucleotides, the CDR3 is TGTGCCAGCAGTGGTGGACTAAACAATGAGCAGTTCTTC. Encoded protein: CASSGGLNNEQFF. The V gene is TRBV6-1, the J gene TRBJ2-1, with D tentatively TRBD2 (6 bases). The CDR3 consists of 13 residues. The germline gives CDR1 MNHNS, CDR2 SASEGT. V was trimmed by 4 bases and J by 5 bases, leaving 9 bases between them.

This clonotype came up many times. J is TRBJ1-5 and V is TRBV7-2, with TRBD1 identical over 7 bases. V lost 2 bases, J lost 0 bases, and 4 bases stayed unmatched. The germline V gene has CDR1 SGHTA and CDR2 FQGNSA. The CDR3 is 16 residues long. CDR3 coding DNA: TGTGCCAGCAGCTTACTGGGACAGTATAGCAATCAGCCCCAGCATTTT. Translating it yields CASSLLGQYSNQPQHF.

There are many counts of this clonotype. The CDR3 here is CATSDGGYYSGANVLTF. The CDR3 DNA follows: TGTGCCACCAGTGATGGAGGCTACTACTCTGGGGCCAACGTCCTGACTTTC. The rearrangement joins TRBV24-1 to TRBJ2-6; a weak D match, TRBD2 (5 bases). CDR1 KGHDR and CDR2 SFDVKD come from the germline V gene. The CDR3 is made up of 17 amino acids. Trimming cost V 3 bases and J 0 bases, with 11 bases left between them.

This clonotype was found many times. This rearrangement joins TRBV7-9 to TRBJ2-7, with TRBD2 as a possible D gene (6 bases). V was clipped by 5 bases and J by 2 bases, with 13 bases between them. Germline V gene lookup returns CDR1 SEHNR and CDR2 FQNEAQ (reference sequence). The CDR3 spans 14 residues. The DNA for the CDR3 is TGTGCCAGCAGCGGTATAGCGGATCCCTACGAGCAGTACTTC. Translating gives CASSGIADPYEQYF.

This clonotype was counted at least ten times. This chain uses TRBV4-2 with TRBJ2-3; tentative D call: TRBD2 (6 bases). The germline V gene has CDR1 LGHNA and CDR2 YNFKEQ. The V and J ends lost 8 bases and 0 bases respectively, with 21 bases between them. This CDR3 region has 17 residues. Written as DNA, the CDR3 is TGTGCCAGCCGAGCGGGCCCATTCCCCTCTAGCACAGATACGCAGTATTTT. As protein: CASRAGPFPSSTDTQYF.

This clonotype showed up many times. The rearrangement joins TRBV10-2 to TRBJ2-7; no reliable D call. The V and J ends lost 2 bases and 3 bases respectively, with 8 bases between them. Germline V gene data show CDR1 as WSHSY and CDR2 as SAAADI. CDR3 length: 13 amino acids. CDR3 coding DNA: TGCGCCAGCAGTGAGGGCCCGGACTACGAGCAGTACTTC. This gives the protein CASSEGPDYEQYF.

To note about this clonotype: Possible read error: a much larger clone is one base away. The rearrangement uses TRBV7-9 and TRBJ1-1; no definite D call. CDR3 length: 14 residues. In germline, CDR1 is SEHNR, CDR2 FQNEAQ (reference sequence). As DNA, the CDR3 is TGTGCCAGCAGCTTAGTACGTGGGAACTCTGAAGCTTTCTTT. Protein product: CASSLVRGNSEAFF. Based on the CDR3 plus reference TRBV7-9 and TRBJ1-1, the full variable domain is DTGVSQNPRHKITKRGQNVTFRCDPISEHNRLYWYRQTLGQGPEFLTYFQNEAQLEKSRLLSDRFSAERPKGSFSTLEIQRTEQGDSAMYLCASSLVRGNSEAFFGQGTRLTVV.

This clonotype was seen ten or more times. CDR3 residues: CASSLNPTSREQYF. The CDR3, as DNA: TGTGCCAGCAGCTTAAATCCGACATCCCGCGAGCAGTACTTC. V usage is TRBV7-2 and J usage is TRBJ2-7; no clear D. The germline CDR1 and CDR2 sequences are SGHTA and FQGNSA. V was trimmed by 2 bases and J by 6 bases, leaving 14 bases between them. The CDR3 runs to 14 residues.

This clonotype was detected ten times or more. CDR3 sequence (DNA): TGTGCCAGCAGTTTCTCCCGCTCCTACAATGAGCAGTTCTTC. Its translation is CASSFSRSYNEQFF. The rearrangement links TRBV6-5 to TRBJ2-1; D is ambiguous. The CDR3 is 14 amino acids. V lost 4 bases and J lost 0, with 7 bases in between. Germline loops: CDR1 MNHEY, CDR2 SVGAGI.

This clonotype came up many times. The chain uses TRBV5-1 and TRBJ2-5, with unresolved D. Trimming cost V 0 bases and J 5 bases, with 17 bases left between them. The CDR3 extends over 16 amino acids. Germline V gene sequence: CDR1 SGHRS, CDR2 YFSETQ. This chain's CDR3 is CASSLGLPNRLETQYF. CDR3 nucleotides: TGCGCCAGCAGCTTGGGTCTCCCCAACCGGCTGGAGACCCAGTACTTC.

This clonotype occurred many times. The CDR3 nucleotides read TGCAGTGCTAGGACTAGCGGGAGGGCCGAATACAATGAGCAGTTCTTC. Its translation: CSARTSGRAEYNEQFF. V gene TRBV20-1 combines with J gene TRBJ2-1, with TRBD2 matching over 14 bases. Germline V gene lookup returns CDR1 DFQATT and CDR2 SNEGSKA (reference sequence). This CDR3 has 16 amino acids. J gave up 4 bases and V 3 bases, and 5 bases lay outside the gene matches.

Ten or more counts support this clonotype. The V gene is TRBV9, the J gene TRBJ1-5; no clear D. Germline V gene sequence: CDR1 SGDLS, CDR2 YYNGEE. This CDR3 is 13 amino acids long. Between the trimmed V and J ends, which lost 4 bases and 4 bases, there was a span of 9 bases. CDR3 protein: CASSPTWNQPQHF. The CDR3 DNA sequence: TGTGCCAGCAGCCCGACATGGAATCAGCCCCAGCATTTT.

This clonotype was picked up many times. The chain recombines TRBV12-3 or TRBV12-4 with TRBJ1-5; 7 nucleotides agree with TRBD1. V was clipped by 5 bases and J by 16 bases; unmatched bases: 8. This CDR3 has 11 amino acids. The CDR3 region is CASSPGTVRHF. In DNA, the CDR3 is TGTGCCAGCAGTCCGGGGACAGTTCGTCATTTT.

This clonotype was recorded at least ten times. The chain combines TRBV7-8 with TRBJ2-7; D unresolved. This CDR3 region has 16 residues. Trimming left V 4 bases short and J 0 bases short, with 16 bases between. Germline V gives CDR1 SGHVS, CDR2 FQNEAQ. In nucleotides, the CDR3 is TGTGCCAGCAGCTCCAGCCCTCGGGCGGACTCCTACGAGCAGTACTTC. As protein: CASSSSPRADSYEQYF.

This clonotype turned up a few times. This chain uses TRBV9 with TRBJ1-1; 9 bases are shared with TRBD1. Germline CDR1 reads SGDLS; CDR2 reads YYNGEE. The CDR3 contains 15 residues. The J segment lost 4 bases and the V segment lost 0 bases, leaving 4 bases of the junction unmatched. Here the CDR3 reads CASSVGGQGGTEAFF. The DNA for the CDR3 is TGTGCCAGCAGCGTAGGGGGACAGGGAGGCACTGAAGCTTTCTTT.

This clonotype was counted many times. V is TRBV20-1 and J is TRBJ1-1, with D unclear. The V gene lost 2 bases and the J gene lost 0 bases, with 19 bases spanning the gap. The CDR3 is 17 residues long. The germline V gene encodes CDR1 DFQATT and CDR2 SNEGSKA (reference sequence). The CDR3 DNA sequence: TGCAGTGCTAGACGTGCAGCAAGCTTCGCTATGAACACTGAAGCTTTCTTT. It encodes CSARRAASFAMNTEAFF.

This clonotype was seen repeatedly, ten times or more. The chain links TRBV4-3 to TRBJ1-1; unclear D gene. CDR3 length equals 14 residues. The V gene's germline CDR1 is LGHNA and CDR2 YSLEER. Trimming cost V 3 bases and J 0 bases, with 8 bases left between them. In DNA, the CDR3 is TGCGCCAGCAGCCAGGGGAGCATGAACACTGAAGCTTTCTTT. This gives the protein CASSQGSMNTEAFF.